Sequencing of this T cell receptor (beta chain) was carried out in a study of identical twins. General study results and limits: A cross-sectional statistical analysis, not follow-up of the same donors, supported the conclusions. For cord blood, abundant beta clonotypes had fewer insertions, unlike memory repertoires, which showed none.

A universal primer binding site was introduced by template switching. The final cDNA contained unique molecular identifiers. Using its own MiXCR run on the 5' RACE reads, TCRdb lists one record per CDR3 protein. Altogether 1.5 million to 2 million distinct CDR3 sequences are present, roughly 35% being singletons, with the ten largest covering 0.27%. The CDR3 contains 12 residues. The V gene's germline CDR1 is MNHEY and CDR2 SVGEGT. Each donor (without exception) was a healthy Caucasian. This clonotype has only one observation. Antigen: not known. The junction shows a germline mismatch at one end, possibly a read error.

The sample was cord blood. The rearrangement links TRBV6-2 or TRBV6-3 to TRBJ2-7; D ambiguous. The TCR was taken from a newborn girl in good health. CDR3 nucleotide sequence: TGTACCAGCAGTCAAATCTCCTACGAGCAGTACTTC. It yields the protein CTSSQISYEQYF.